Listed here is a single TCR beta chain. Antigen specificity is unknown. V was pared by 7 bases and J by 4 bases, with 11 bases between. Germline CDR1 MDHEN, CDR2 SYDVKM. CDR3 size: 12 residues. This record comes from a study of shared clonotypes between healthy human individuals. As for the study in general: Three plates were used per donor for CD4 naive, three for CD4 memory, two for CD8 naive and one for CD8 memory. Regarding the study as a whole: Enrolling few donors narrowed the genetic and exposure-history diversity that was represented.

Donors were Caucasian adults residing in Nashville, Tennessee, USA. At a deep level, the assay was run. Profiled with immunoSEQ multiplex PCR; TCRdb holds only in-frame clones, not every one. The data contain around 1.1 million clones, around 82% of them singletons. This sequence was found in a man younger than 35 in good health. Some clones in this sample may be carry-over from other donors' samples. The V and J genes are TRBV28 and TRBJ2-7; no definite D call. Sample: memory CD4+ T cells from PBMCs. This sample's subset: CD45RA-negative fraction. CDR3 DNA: TGTGCCAGCAATACCTTGGGGTACGAGCAGTACTTC. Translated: CASNTLGYEQYF.